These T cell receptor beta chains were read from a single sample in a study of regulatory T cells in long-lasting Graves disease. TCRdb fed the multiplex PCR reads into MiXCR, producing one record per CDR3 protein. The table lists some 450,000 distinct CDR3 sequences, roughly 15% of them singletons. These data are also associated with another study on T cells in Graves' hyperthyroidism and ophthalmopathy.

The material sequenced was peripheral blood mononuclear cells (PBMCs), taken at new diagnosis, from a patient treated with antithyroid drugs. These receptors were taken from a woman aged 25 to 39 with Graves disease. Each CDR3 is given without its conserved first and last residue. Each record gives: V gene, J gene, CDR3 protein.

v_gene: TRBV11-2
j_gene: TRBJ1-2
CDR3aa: ASSLFLGETNYGYT

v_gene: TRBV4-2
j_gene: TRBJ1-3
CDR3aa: ASSQDESRGNTIY

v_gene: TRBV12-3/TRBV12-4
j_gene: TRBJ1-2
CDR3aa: ASRSYGDYGYT

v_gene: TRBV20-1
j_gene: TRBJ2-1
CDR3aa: SAPPAPYNEQF

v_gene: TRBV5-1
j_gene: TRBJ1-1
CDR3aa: ASSSMTENTEAF

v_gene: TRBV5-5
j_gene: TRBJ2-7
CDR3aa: ASSLGSGRVYEQY

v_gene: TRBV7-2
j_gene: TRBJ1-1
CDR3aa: ASSPWGDTEAF

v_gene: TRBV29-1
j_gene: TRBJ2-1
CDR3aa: SAKHKWFPPNEQF

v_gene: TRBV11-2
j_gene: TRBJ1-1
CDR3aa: ASSLEAGQGAAF

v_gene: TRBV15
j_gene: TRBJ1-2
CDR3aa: ATSREAKGFTSFDGYT

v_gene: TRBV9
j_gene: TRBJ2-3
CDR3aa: ASSVRNTDTQY

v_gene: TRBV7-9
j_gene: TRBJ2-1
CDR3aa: ASSLVKLGLAGVGEQF

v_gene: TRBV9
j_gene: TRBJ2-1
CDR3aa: ASSGGSSQQGNEQF

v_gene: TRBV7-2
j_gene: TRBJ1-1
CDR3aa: ASSPLPEAF

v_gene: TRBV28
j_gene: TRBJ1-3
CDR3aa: ASSLRPTSGNTIY

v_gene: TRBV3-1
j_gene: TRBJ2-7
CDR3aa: ASSPPRGIAGGPLEQY

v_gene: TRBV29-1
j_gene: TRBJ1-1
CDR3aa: SVRRGTGAAEAF

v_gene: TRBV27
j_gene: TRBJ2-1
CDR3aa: ASSSYSHEQF

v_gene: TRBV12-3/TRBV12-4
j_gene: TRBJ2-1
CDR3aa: ASSRLAGDTEQF

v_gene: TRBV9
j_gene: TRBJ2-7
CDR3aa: ASSHPTGTDSYEQY

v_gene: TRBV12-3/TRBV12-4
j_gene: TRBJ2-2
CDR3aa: ASSPPGLLNTGELF

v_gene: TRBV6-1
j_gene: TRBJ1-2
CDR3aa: ASSPVGGQRSYGYT

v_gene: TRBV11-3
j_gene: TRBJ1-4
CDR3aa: ASSNTDPALDGNEKLF

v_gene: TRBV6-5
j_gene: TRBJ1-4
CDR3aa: ASSYRTGANEKLF

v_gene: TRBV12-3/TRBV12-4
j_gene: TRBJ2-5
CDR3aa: ASSSRLAGDQETQY

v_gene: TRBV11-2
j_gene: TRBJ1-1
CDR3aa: ASSIEFPGGNTEAF

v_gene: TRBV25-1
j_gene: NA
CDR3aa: ASRDQGTLDEQY

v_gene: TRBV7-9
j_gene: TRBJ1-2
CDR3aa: ASSLGQPLGYGYT